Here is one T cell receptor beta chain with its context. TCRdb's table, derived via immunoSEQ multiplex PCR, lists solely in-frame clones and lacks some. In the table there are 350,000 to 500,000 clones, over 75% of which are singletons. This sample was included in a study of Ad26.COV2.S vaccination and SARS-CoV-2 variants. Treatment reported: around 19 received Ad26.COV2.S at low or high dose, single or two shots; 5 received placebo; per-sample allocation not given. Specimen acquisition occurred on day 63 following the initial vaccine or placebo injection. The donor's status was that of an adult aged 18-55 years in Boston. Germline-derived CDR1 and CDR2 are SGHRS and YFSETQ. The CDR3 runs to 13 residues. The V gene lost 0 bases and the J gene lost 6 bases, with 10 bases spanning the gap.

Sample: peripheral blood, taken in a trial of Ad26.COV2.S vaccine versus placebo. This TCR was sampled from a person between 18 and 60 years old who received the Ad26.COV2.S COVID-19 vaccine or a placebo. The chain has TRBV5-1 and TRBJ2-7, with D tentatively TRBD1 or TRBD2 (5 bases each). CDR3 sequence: CASSLAVRGEQYF. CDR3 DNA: TGCGCCAGCAGCTTGGCCGTGAGGGGCGAGCAGTACTTC.